This paragraph covers one T cell receptor (beta chain) sequence. Its specific antigen is unknown. No quality values exist for individual bases; no much larger clone is one base distant. The sample belongs to a study of Ad26.COV2.S vaccination and SARS-CoV-2 variants (dated by TCRdb to about 2021). Describing the broader study: Donors in the vaccine arm were drawn from COV1001, a multicentre, randomized, double-blind, placebo-controlled phase I-IIa trial testing Ad26.COV2.S in healthy adults. Throughout the experiments and outcome assessment, investigators stayed blinded to trial group allocation. Trial participants were randomized into five groups of five, in which low-dose or high-dose Ad26.COV2.S was given once or twice, or placebo was given on both occasions. Dosing of Ad26.COV2.S was intramuscular, at either 5x10^10 or 1x10^11 viral particles, delivered as one shot or as two shots spaced 56 days apart. The specificity and breadth of SARS-CoV-2-reactive T cell receptors after Ad26.COV2.S vaccination were assessed by TCRbeta repertoire sequencing. The TCR-sequenced set comprised approximately 32 samples: some 20 Ad26.COV2.S vaccine recipients, 5 placebo recipients and 8 SARS-CoV-2 convalescent individuals. Overall results and qualifications from the work: After vaccination, spike-specific CD8+ and CD4+ T cell responses were reported to show substantial breadth. According to the authors, total T cell responses may have been underestimated by the TCR breadth and depth analyses. Compared with placebo recipients, Ad26.COV2.S recipients showed higher spike-specific TCR breadth (P = 0.0014). The study was not powered for comparison of responses between vaccine doses or regimens. Vaccine and placebo recipients had comparable non-spike TCR breadth, which fits with the vaccine containing only spike.

The immunoSEQ Assay was used to sequence TCRbeta CDR3 regions. After extraction, genomic DNA underwent amplification by bias-controlled multiplex PCR, followed by high-throughput sequencing. The original pipeline was this. To quantify the absolute abundance of every unique TCRbeta CDR3 region, sequences were collapsed and filtered. T cell fraction was estimated by normalizing TCRbeta template counts to usable DNA, which was measured by amplifying reference genes present in all nucleated cells. Repertoire TCRs were annotated as SARS-CoV-2-specific by exact matching of V gene, CDR3 amino acid sequence and J gene to a known reactive TCR set. MIRA supplied the reference SARS-CoV-2 TCR set, which was filtered for enrichment in COVID-19-positive ImmuneCODE repertoires so that public or cross-reactive TCRs were removed. Using the MIRA antigens, annotated TCRs were further analysed by specific ORF or by position within an ORF. Breadth was defined as annotated unique rearrangements over total unique productive rearrangements; depth was the summed frequency of those rearrangements. Group comparisons of TCR breadth used two-sided Wilcoxon rank-sum tests. This is the immuneACCESS table as TCRdb keeps it, with only in-frame sequences that have V and J called. A part of the clones is gone; compared with another copy, unresolved V genes explain less than half, and the rest is unexplained. V and J calls and clone size are copied from that table; D and trimming were computed from the DNA. This sample holds 430,000 or so clones; 80% to 90% were observed only once. Around 2.6% of the sample is held by the ten biggest clonotypes.

The treatment or condition label, as the study defines it: around 19 received Ad26.COV2.S at low or high dose, single or two shots; five or six received placebo; per-sample allocation not given. For vaccine and placebo recipients, repertoires were sequenced using samples collected on day 63 after the first injection. Cohort 1b enrolled about two dozen adults aged 18-55 years at a single site in Boston, USA, between 29 July and 7 August 2020. Ad26.COV2.S was a replication-incompetent adenovirus type 26 vector that expressed a prefusion-stabilized SARS-CoV-2 spike protein derived from the original Wuhan strain. The TCR was taken from a person aged 18-65 years who received the Ad26.COV2.S COVID-19 vaccine or a placebo. Sequencing was performed on peripheral blood, taken in a trial of Ad26.COV2.S vaccine versus placebo.

The CDR3 protein: CASSLGRGETQYF. The base sequence is TGTGCCAGCAGCCTCGGTCGGGGAGAGACCCAGTACTTC. This chain joins TRBV11-3 to TRBJ2-5, with TRBD2 as a weak D call on 5 bases. As encoded in the germline V gene, CDR1 is SGHNT while CDR2 is YENEEA. The CDR3 has 13 amino acids, counting the end cysteine and phenylalanine. Solely the CDR3 DNA is kept, with 39 bases framed from the first base. V sheds 5 bases and J sheds 4 bases, leaving 11 bases between their ends.